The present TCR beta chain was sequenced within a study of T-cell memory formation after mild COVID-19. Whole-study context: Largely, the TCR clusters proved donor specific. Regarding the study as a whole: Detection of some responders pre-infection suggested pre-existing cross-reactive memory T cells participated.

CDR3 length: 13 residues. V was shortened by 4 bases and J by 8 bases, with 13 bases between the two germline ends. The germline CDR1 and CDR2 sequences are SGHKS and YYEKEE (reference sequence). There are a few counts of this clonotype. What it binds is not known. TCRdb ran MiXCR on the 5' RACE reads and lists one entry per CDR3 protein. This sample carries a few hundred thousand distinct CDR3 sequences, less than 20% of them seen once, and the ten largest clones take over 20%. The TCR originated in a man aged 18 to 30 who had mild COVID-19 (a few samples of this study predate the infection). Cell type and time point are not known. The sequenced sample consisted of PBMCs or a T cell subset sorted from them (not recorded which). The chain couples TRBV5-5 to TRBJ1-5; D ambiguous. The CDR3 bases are TGTGCCAGCAGCGGGCCCCCGGGTGAGCCCCAGCATTTT. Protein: CASSGPPGEPQHF.